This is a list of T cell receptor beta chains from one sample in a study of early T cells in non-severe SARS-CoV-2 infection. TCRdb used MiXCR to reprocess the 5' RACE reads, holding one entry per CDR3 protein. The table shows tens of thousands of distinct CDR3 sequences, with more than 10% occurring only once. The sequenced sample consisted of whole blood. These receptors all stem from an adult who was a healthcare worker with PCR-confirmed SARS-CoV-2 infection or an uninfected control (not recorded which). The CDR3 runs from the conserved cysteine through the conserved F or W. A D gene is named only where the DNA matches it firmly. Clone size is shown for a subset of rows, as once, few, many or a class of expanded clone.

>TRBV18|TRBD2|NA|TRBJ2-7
CASSPPGLVGPHEQYF
TGTGCCAGCTCACCACCGGGACTAGTAGGGCCCCACGAGCAGTACTTC
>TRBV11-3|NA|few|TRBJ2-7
CASSDRGGQYF
TGTGCCAGCAGCGACCGAGGAGGACAGTACTTC
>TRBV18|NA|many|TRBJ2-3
CASSLRSLDVTADTQYF
TGTGCCAGCTCACTACGGTCACTGGATGTAACGGCAGATACGCAGTATTTT
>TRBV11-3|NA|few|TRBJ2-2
CASRGGSLTGELFF
TGTGCCAGCCGTGGCGGCAGCTTAACCGGGGAGCTGTTTTTT
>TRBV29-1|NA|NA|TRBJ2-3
CSVESVADTQYF
TGCAGCGTTGAGTCCGTGGCAGATACGCAGTATTTT
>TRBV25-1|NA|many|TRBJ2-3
CASSDPASGTDTQYF
TGTGCCAGCAGTGACCCTGCTAGCGGCACAGATACGCAGTATTTT
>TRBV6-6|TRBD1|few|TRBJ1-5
CASSYPGTGFNQPQHF
TGTGCCAGCAGTTACCCAGGGACAGGTTTCAATCAGCCCCAGCATTTT
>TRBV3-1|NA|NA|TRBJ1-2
CASSQGLAGDDYTF
TGTGCCAGCAGCCAAGGTCTGGCTGGCGATGACTACACCTTC
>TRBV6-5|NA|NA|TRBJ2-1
CASSYSTGSSYNEQFF
TGTGCCAGCAGTTACTCGACCGGGAGCTCCTACAATGAGCAGTTCTTC
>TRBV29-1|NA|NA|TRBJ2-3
CSIRDVVRADTQYF
TGCAGCATTCGGGACGTCGTCAGGGCAGATACGCAGTATTTT
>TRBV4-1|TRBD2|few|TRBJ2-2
CASSQDTAGANTGELFF
TGCGCCAGCAGCCAAGATACAGCGGGGGCGAACACCGGGGAGCTGTTTTTT
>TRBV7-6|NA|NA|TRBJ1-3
CASSTRGNTIYF
TGTGCCAGCAGCACTCGCGGAAACACCATATATTTT
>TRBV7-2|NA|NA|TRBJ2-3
CASSGSGTDTQYF
TGTGCCAGCAGCGGGAGCGGGACAGATACGCAGTATTTT
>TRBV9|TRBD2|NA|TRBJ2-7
CASSAPTSGPYEQYF
TGTGCCAGCAGCGCCCCCACTAGCGGGCCCTACGAGCAGTACTTC
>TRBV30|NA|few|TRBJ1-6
CAGGLRQKSSYNSPLHF
TGTGCCGGGGGCTTACGACAGAAGAGCTCCTATAATTCACCCCTCCACTTT
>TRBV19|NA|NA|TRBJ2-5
CASSQTATAETQYF
TGTGCCAGTAGCCAAACAGCAACGGCGGAGACCCAGTACTTC
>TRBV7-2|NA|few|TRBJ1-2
CASSLQGRRYGYTF
TGTGCCAGCAGCCTCCAGGGTCGGCGCTATGGCTACACCTTC
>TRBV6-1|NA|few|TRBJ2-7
CASKKGAGVDEQYF
TGTGCCAGCAAGAAGGGTGCAGGGGTGGACGAGCAGTACTTC
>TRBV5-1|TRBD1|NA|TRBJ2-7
CASSPRQGGYEQYF
TGCGCCAGCAGCCCCAGACAGGGGGGGTACGAGCAGTACTTC
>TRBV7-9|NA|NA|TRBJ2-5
CASSFTTDQETQYF
TGTGCCAGCAGCTTTACGACAGACCAAGAGACCCAGTACTTC
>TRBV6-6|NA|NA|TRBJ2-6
CASSYGAIGPGANVLTF
TGTGCCAGCAGTTACGGTGCTATAGGACCCGGGGCCAACGTCCTGACTTTC
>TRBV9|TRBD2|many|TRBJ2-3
CASSSEAGGAADTQYF
TGTGCCAGCAGCTCCGAAGCGGGGGGGGCTGCAGATACGCAGTATTTT
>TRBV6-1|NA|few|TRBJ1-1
CASSEALGLALSTEAFF
TGTGCCAGCAGTGAAGCGCTGGGACTCGCTCTGAGCACTGAAGCTTTCTTT
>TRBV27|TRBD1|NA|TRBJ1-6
CASSWDREGSPLHF
TGTGCCAGCAGTTGGGACAGGGAGGGATCACCCCTCCACTTT
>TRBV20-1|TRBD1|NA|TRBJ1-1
CSARSTGTGLNTEAFF
TGCAGTGCTAGGTCAACCGGGACAGGGTTGAACACTGAAGCTTTCTTT
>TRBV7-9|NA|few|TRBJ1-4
CASSPVPQRVFF
TGTGCCAGCAGCCCCGTCCCTCAGAGGGTGTTTTTT
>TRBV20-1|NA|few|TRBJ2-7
CSASPPGSYEQYF
TGCAGTGCTTCCCCCCCCGGGTCCTACGAGCAGTACTTC
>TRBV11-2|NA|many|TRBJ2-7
CASSLVRNAYEQYF
TGTGCCAGCAGCTTAGTGCGAAATGCCTACGAGCAGTACTTC
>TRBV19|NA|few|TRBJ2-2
CASSIANTGELFF
TGTGCCAGTAGTATCGCGAACACCGGGGAGCTGTTTTTT
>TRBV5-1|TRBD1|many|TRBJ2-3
CASSLSGQGWTDTQYF
TGCGCCAGCAGCTTGTCGGGACAGGGTTGGACAGATACGCAGTATTTT
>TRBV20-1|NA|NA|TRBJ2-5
CSAGEGLQETQYF
TGCAGTGCTGGAGAGGGACTTCAAGAGACCCAGTACTTC
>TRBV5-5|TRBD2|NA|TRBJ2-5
CASSLFSPSGRSETQYF
TGTGCCAGCAGCTTGTTCAGTCCTAGCGGGAGATCGGAGACCCAGTACTTC
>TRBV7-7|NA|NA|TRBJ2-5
CASSLGGYAKETQYF
TGTGCTAGCAGCTTAGGAGGCTACGCCAAAGAGACCCAGTACTTC
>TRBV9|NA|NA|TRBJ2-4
CASSVGPPVNIQYF
TGTGCCAGCAGCGTAGGCCCTCCCGTTAACATTCAGTACTTC
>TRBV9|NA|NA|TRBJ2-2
CASSVGSTGELFF
TGTGCCAGCAGCGTAGGGTCCACCGGGGAGCTGTTTTTT
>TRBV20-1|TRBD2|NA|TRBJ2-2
CSARDFDGGKLFF
TGCAGTGCTAGAGATTTCGACGGGGGGAAGCTGTTTTTT
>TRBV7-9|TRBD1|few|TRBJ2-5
CASSHRGQVRETQYF
TGTGCCAGCAGCCACCGAGGACAGGTCCGAGAGACCCAGTACTTC
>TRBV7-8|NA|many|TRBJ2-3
CASSLALGAVTDTQYF
TGTGCCAGCAGCTTAGCGTTGGGGGCCGTCACAGATACGCAGTATTTT
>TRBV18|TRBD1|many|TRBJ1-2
CASSQRTGGNYGYTF
TGTGCCAGCTCGCAAAGGACAGGGGGAAACTATGGCTACACCTTC
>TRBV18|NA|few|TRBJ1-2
CASSPSGPQDYGYTF
TGTGCCAGCTCACCTTCTGGGCCCCAAGACTATGGCTACACCTTC
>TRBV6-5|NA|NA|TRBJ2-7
CASRLRVSYEQYF
TGTGCCAGCCGCCTCAGGGTATCCTACGAGCAGTACTTC
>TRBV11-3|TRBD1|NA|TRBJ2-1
CASSSRQGIHNEQFF
TGTGCCAGCAGCTCTCGACAGGGTATCCACAATGAGCAGTTCTTC
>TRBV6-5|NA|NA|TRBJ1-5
CASSYSPNQPQHF
TGTGCCAGCAGTTACAGCCCCAATCAGCCCCAGCATTTT
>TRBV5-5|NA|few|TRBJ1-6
CASSLEGQWSSYNSPLHF
TGTGCCAGCAGCTTGGAAGGGCAGTGGAGCTCCTATAATTCACCCCTCCACTTT
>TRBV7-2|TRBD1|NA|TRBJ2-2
CASRRTGGSGELFF
TGTGCCAGCAGGCGGACAGGGGGCTCCGGGGAGCTGTTTTTT
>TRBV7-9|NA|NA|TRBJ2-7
CASWEVPYEQYF
TGTGCCAGCTGGGAGGTCCCCTACGAGCAGTACTTC
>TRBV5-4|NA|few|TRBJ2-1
CASSPGGYFDEQFF
TGTGCCAGCAGCCCAGGCGGCTACTTCGATGAGCAGTTCTTC
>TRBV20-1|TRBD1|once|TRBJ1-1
CSARDVDRDTAFF
TGCAGTGCTAGAGATGTAGACAGGGACACGGCTTTCTTT
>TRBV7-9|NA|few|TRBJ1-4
CASSQGGTGEKLFF
TGTGCCAGCAGCCAGGGCGGGACGGGTGAAAAACTGTTTTTT
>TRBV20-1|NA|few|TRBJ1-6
CSASVAYNSPLHF
TGCAGTGCTAGCGTCGCCTATAATTCACCCCTCCACTTT
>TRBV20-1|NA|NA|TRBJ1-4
CSARDRLWGGLDEKLFF
TGCAGTGCTAGAGATCGACTTTGGGGGGGCTTGGATGAAAAACTGTTTTTT
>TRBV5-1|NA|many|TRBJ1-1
CASSLGQPNTEAFF
TGCGCCAGCAGCTTGGGACAGCCCAACACTGAAGCTTTCTTT
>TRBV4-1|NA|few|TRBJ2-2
CASSQRPAGELFF
TGCGCCAGCAGCCAACGTCCTGCCGGGGAGCTGTTTTTT
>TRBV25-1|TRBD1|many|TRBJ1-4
CASSPGTGGQNEKLFF
TGTGCCAGCAGTCCCGGGACAGGGGGGCAAAATGAAAAACTGTTTTTT
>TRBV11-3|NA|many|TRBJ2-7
CASSLDGAGLSFYEQYF
TGTGCCAGCAGCTTAGATGGAGCGGGTTTAAGTTTCTACGAGCAGTACTTC
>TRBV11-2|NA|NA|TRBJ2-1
CASSYPGSSNEQFF
TGTGCCAGCAGCTACCCGGGGTCTAGCAATGAGCAGTTCTTC
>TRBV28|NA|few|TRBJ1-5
CASSSEYREEQPQHF
TGTGCCAGCAGTTCGGAATACAGGGAGGAGCAGCCCCAGCATTTT
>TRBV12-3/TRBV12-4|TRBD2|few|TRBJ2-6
CASSPLAGGTGANVLTF
TGTGCCAGCAGTCCGCTAGCGGGAGGTACTGGGGCCAACGTCCTGACTTTC